Shown below are 25 T cell receptor beta chains from a single sample sequenced in a study of blood T cell repertoires in COVID-19. The assay was immunoSEQ multiplex PCR, and TCRdb's table has in-frame clones only and misses some. This table has 300,000 to 450,000 clones, about 89% appearing once. Sequenced: peripheral blood. Source of these receptors: a young woman with COVID-19, enrolled during active disease.

V gene TRBV5-1 combines with J gene TRBJ2-3; 7 bases are a match to TRBD2. Germline assignment: CDR1 SGHRS and CDR2 YFSETQ. This CDR3 contains 16 residues. With V trimmed by 0 bases and J by 1 base, 5 bases remained unmatched. The CDR3 DNA sequence: TGCGCCAGCAGCTTGGGACTAGCTGCGGGCACAGATACGCAGTATTTT. This gives the protein CASSLGLAAGTDTQYF. Complete variable domain (other parts from reference TRBV5-1 and TRBJ2-3): KAGVTQTPRYLIKTRGQQVTLSCSPISGHRSVSWYQQTPGQGLQFLFEYFSETQRNKGNFPGRFSGRQFSNSRSEMNVSTLELGDSALYLCASSLGLAAGTDTQYFGPGTRLTVL.

This clone was counted a single time. This rearrangement joins TRBV24-1 to TRBJ2-3, with TRBD2 identical over 7 bases. Trimming at V came to 6 bases and at J to 0 bases, leaving 8 bases not matched to a gene. The CDR3 is 16 residues long. Germline CDR1 reads KGHDR; CDR2 reads SFDVKD. The CDR3 region has the DNA TGTGCCACCAGTCGAGCGGGGACGTCTAGCACAGATACGCAGTATTTT. Translation gives CATSRAGTSSTDTQYF.

This clone turned up a few times. The chain carries TRBV3-1 (or the pseudogene TRBV3-2) and TRBJ1-3; the D is unclear. The germline gives CDR1 LGHDT, CDR2 YNNKEL (reference sequence). The CDR3 is made up of 17 amino acids. V was trimmed by 4 bases and J by 0 bases, leaving 16 bases between them. CDR3 protein: CASSRVSPGFSGNTIYF. The CDR3 DNA reads as TGTGCCAGCAGCCGAGTGTCGCCCGGGTTCTCTGGAAACACCATATATTTT.

The chain combines TRBV5-1 with TRBJ1-1; 8 positions agree with TRBD1. This CDR3 contains 13 residues. Trimming cost V 3 bases and J 12 bases; bases outside gene matches: 10. Germline V gene lookup returns CDR1 SGHRS and CDR2 YFSETQ. CDR3 sequence reads: CASSSPTGEETFF. DNA of the CDR3: TGCGCCAGCAGCTCCCCGACAGGGGAGGAAACTTTCTTT. Complete variable domain (other parts from reference TRBV5-1 and TRBJ1-1): KAGVTQTPRYLIKTRGQQVTLSCSPISGHRSVSWYQQTPGQGLQFLFEYFSETQRNKGNFPGRFSGRQFSNSRSEMNVSTLELGDSALYLCASSSPTGEETFFGQGTRLTVV.

This rearrangement joins TRBV11-3 to TRBJ2-2; 12 bases map to TRBD1. V was clipped by 0 bases and J by 4 bases; unmatched bases: 6. The CDR3 is 18 amino acids. The germline V gene has CDR1 SGHNT and CDR2 YENEEA. CDR3 sequence reads: CASSLEAGQGASTGELFF. CDR3 coding DNA: TGTGCCAGCAGCTTAGAGGCGGGACAGGGGGCGAGCACCGGGGAGCTGTTTTTT.

This clone has more than one count but fewer than ten. The V call is TRBV6-2 or TRBV6-3, the J call TRBJ2-7; TRBD2 aligns across 7 bases. This CDR3 contains 12 residues. Germline CDR1 and CDR2: MNHEY and SVGEGT. The ends lost 6 bases at V and 6 bases at J; junction bases unmatched: 5. The DNA of the CDR3 is TGTGCCAGCAGCCCAACGGGGGGCGAGCAGTACGTC. Translating it yields CASSPTGGEQYV.

The chain has TRBV6-6 and TRBJ1-5; maybe TRBD1 (6 bases). The germline CDR1 and CDR2 sequences are MNHNY and SVGAGI (reference sequence). CDR3 length: 13 residues. V was pared by 6 bases and J by 5 bases, with 11 bases between. In DNA, the CDR3 is TGTGCCAGCAGCCTGGACAGAGATCAGCCCCAGCATTTT. Amino acid sequence: CASSLDRDQPQHF.

The J gene is TRBJ2-3, the V gene TRBV5-1; 9 positions match TRBD2. The CDR3 covers 16 residues. V was pared by 4 bases and J by 2 bases, with 8 bases of the junction left unmatched. Germline lookup yields CDR1 SGHRS and CDR2 YFSETQ. The CDR3 loop reads CASSGKTSGDTDTQYF. The DNA for the CDR3 is TGCGCCAGCAGCGGGAAGACTAGCGGAGACACAGATACGCAGTATTTT.

This clone was counted once. The chain joins TRBV11-2 to TRBJ2-5; D gene uncertain. The germline V and J ends were trimmed by 5 bases and 5 bases, with 12 bases remaining between them. This CDR3 comprises 13 residues. The V gene's germline CDR1 is SGHAT and CDR2 FQNNGV. This CDR3 is CASSDSLEETQYF. In DNA, the CDR3 is TGTGCCAGCAGCGACTCCCTGGAGGAGACCCAGTACTTC.

This chain joins TRBV7-2 and TRBJ2-3; possible D gene TRBD1, 5 bases. The CDR3 totals 17 residues. The V and J ends lost 1 base and 2 bases respectively, with 16 bases between them. Looked up from germline, CDR1 is SGHTA and CDR2 is FQGNSA. The CDR3 coding sequence is TGTGCCAGCAGCTTAGTATGGGCAGGGTCATCCACAGATACGCAGTATTTT. Its protein is CASSLVWAGSSTDTQYF.

This sequence joins TRBV27 and TRBJ2-7, with 7 nucleotides matching TRBD1. This CDR3 has 15 amino acids. The V segment lost 5 bases and the J segment 2 bases; nucleotides outside the gene matches: 9. The germline gives CDR1 MNHEY, CDR2 SMNVEV (reference sequence). The chain's CDR3 is CASSPRWDSAYEQYV. The CDR3 DNA reads as TGTGCCAGCAGTCCTCGATGGGACAGCGCCTACGAGCAGTACGTC.

This chain joins TRBV19 and TRBJ2-6; tentatively, D is TRBD1 (6 bases). V dropped 5 bases and J dropped 0 bases, with 14 bases sitting between them. In germline, CDR1 is LNHDA, CDR2 SQIVND (reference sequence). The CDR3 is 17 amino acids. Written as DNA, the CDR3 is TGTGCCAGTAGTCCTTCGGGACATACCTCTGGGGCCAACGTCCTGACTTTC. Amino acids: CASSPSGHTSGANVLTF.

The chain carries TRBV7-2 and TRBJ2-1; D ambiguous. The CDR3 runs to 20 residues. CDR1 is SGHTA, CDR2 FQGNSA, per germline. The V end lost 0 bases, the J end lost 4 bases, and 25 bases lay between the germline ends. CDR3 loop: CASSLAARSSTQPLYNEQFF. The CDR3, as DNA: TGTGCCAGCAGCTTAGCGGCTAGGTCCAGCACCCAGCCCCTATACAATGAGCAGTTCTTC.

The chain employs TRBV2 and TRBJ1-1; D not certain. Trimming removed 7 bases at V and 1 base at J, with 10 bases between. The CDR3 has 13 amino acids. Germline CDR1 SNHLY, CDR2 FYNNEI. CDR3: CASKLQPNTEAFF. CDR3 nucleotide sequence: TGTGCCAGCAAGTTACAGCCGAACACTGAAGCTTTCTTT.

The CDR3 loop reads CASSLPGGTSGANVLTF. The DNA for the CDR3 is TGTGCCAGCAGCTTACCTGGCGGTACCTCTGGGGCCAACGTCCTGACTTTC. This chain connects TRBV11-3 to TRBJ2-6; D uncertain. There are 17 residues in the CDR3. Per the germline V gene, CDR1 is SGHNT and CDR2 is YENEEA. Trimming pared 2 bases from V and 0 bases from J, leaving 11 bases between.

This clone was seen only once. The V call is TRBV20-1, the J call TRBJ2-5; TRBD1 matches 9 bases. The junction had 6 bases not matched to a gene; V was cut back by 6 bases and J by 4 bases. Germline assignment: CDR1 DFQATT and CDR2 SNEGSKA (reference sequence). This CDR3 comprises 13 residues. CDR3 protein: CSASGGQGETQYF. The DNA for the CDR3 is TGCAGTGCGAGTGGGGGACAGGGAGAGACCCAGTACTTC.

The count of this clone is one. This chain joins TRBV5-4 and TRBJ1-2; D is unresolved. The CDR3 length is 13 residues. Germline CDR1 SGHNT, CDR2 YYREEE (reference sequence). Trimming left V 3 bases short and J 4 bases short, with 10 bases between. The CDR3 region has the DNA TGTGCCAGCAGCTATGGCGGATTCTATGGCTACACCTTC. Amino acid sequence: CASSYGGFYGYTF.

The rearrangement uses TRBV5-1 and TRBJ1-1; 7 bases match TRBD1. Per germline, CDR1 SGHRS and CDR2 YFSETQ. This CDR3 contains 14 residues. V gave up 4 bases and J gave up 3 bases; unmatched junction bases: 6. As DNA, the CDR3 is TGCGCCAGCAGCCACAACAGGGGTTACACTGAAGCTTTCTTT. This encodes CASSHNRGYTEAFF.

The V and J genes are TRBV5-8 and TRBJ2-7; tentatively, D is TRBD1 (5 bases). Germline CDR1 and CDR2: SGHTS and YDEGEE. CDR3 length: 13 residues. The germline V and J ends were trimmed by 0 bases and 6 bases, with 10 bases remaining between them. The CDR3 DNA follows: TGTGCCAGCAGCTTGGAAAGGGGATCCGAGCAGTACTTC. Its protein is CASSLERGSEQYF.

The chain recombines TRBV18 with TRBJ1-5; weak D call: TRBD1 (6 bases). Trimming removed 3 bases at V and 4 bases at J, with 19 bases between. From germline, CDR1 is KGHSH and CDR2 LQKENI. The CDR3 contains 17 residues. CDR3 nucleotide sequence: TGTGCCAGCTCACCGTTCGGGGGGCAGGGCGAAAATCAGCCCCAGCATTTT. Encoded protein: CASSPFGGQGENQPQHF. Drawing the rest from reference TRBV18 and TRBJ1-5, the complete variable domain is NAGVMQNPRHLVRRRGQEARLRCSPMKGHSHVYWYRQLPEEGLKFMVYLQKENIIDESGMPKERFSAEFPKEGPSILRIQQVVRGDSAAYFCASSPFGGQGENQPQHFGDGTRLSIL.

The chain is built from TRBV7-9 and TRBJ2-7; possible D gene TRBD2, 5 bases. This CDR3 is built from 15 residues. Germline V gene lookup returns CDR1 SEHNR and CDR2 FQNEAQ (reference sequence). Trimming stripped 5 bases from V and 0 bases from J, with 14 bases between. The CDR3 sequence is CASSHGIGSSYEQYV. The DNA of the CDR3 is TGTGCCAGCAGCCACGGGATAGGGAGCTCCTACGAGCAGTACGTC.

V usage is TRBV14 and J usage is TRBJ2-5; a possible D gene is TRBD2 (6 bases). The V end lost 0 bases, the J end lost 9 bases, and 14 bases lay between the germline ends. Germline V gene data show CDR1 as SGHDN and CDR2 as FVKESK. The CDR3 has 14 residues. CDR3 protein: CASSQEAGVGAQYF. The CDR3 DNA sequence: TGTGCCAGCAGCCAAGAAGCGGGCGTTGGGGCCCAGTACTTC.

The chain joins TRBV19 to TRBJ2-3; D is uncertain. This CDR3 region has 14 residues. From germline, CDR1 is LNHDA and CDR2 SQIVND (reference sequence). V dropped 1 base and J dropped 4 bases, with 9 bases sitting between them. CDR3 sequence: CASSIVIPPDTQYF. CDR3 nucleotides: TGTGCCAGTAGTATAGTTATCCCCCCAGATACGCAGTATTTT.

The table lists this clone with a count of one. Sequence at one end of the junction differs from germline and may be a read error. V gene TRBV5-5 combines with J gene TRBJ1-2, with TRBD1 as a possible D gene (5 bases). CDR1 and CDR2 (germline): SGHKS, YYEKEE (reference sequence). This CDR3 region has 16 residues. Written as DNA, the CDR3 is TGTGCCAGCAGCCCTGGTATGGGGGGTCCTAACCATGGCTACACCTTC. Protein: CASSPGMGGPNHGYTF.

This chain joins TRBV4-1 and TRBJ2-2; 7 positions agree with TRBD1. The germline CDR1 and CDR2 sequences are MGHRA and YSYEKL. This CDR3 is 16 amino acids long. J lost 1 base, V lost 3 bases, and 5 bases had no gene match. The CDR3 DNA reads TGCGCCAGCAGCCAGCCACAGGGGTTGAACACCGGGGAGCTGTTTTTT. As protein: CASSQPQGLNTGELFF.